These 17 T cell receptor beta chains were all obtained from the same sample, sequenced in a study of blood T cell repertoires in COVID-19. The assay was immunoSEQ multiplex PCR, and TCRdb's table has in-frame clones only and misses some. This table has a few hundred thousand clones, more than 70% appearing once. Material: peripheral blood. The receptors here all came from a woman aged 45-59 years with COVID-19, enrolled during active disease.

CDR3 loop: CASSYASGDGYTF. The CDR3, as DNA: TGTGCCAGCAGCTACGCTTCAGGGGATGGCTACACCTTC. This chain joins TRBV6-6 and TRBJ1-2, with a tentative D call TRBD1 (6 bases). CDR1 and CDR2 (germline): MNHNY, SVGAGI (reference sequence). There are 13 residues in the CDR3. V gave up 6 bases and J gave up 6 bases, with 14 bases separating them.

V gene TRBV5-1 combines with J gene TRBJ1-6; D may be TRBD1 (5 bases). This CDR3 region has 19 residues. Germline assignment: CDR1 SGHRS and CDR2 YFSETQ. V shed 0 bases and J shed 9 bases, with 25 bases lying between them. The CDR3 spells CASSLGRDANPVDGSPLHF. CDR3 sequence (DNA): TGCGCCAGCAGCTTGGGGCGGGACGCGAACCCGGTGGACGGTTCACCCCTCCACTTT.

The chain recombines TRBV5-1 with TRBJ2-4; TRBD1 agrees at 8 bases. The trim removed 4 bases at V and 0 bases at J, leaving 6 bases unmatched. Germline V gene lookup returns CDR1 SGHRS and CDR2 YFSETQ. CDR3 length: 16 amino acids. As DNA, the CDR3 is TGCGCCAGCAGCCCGGGACAGGTGATAGCCAAAAACATTCAGTACTTC. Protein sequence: CASSPGQVIAKNIQYF. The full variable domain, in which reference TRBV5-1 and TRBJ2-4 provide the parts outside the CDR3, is KAGVTQTPRYLIKTRGQQVTLSCSPISGHRSVSWYQQTPGQGLQFLFEYFSETQRNKGNFPGRFSGRQFSNSRSEMNVSTLELGDSALYLCASSPGQVIAKNIQYFGAGTRLSVL.

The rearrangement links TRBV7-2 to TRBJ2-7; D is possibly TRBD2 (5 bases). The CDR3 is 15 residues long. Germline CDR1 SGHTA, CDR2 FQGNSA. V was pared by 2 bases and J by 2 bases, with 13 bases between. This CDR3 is CASSLLAGRTYEQYF. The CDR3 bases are TGTGCCAGCAGCTTACTGGCGGGTCGAACCTACGAGCAGTACTTC.

This CDR3 reads CASSYWGTSGEDTQYF. In DNA, the CDR3 is TGTGCCAGCAGTTACTGGGGGACTAGCGGGGAAGATACGCAGTATTTT. The V gene is TRBV6-6, the J gene TRBJ2-3; 13 nucleotides agree with TRBD2. This CDR3 spans 16 amino acids. CDR1 MNHNY and CDR2 SVGAGI come from the germline V gene (reference sequence). V dropped 1 base and J dropped 5; count of bases not matched to a gene: 3.

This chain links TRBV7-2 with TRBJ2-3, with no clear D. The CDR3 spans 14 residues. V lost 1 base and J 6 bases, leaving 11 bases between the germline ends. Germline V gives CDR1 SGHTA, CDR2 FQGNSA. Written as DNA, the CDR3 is TGTGCCAGCAGCTTAGTACTGGGCCAGGATACGCAGTATTTT. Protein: CASSLVLGQDTQYF. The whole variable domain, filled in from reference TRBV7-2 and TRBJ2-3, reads GAGVSQSPSNKVTEKGKDVELRCDPISGHTALYWYRQSLGQGLEFLIYFQGNSAPDKSGLPSDRFSAERTGGSVSTLTIQRTQQEDSAVYLCASSLVLGQDTQYFGPGTRLTVL.

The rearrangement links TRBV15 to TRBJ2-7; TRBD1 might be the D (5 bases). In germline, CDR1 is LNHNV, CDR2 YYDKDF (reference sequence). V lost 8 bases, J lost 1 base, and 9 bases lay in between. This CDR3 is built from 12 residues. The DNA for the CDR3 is TGTGCCACCGCCCAGGGATCCTACGAGCAGTACTTC. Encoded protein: CATAQGSYEQYF. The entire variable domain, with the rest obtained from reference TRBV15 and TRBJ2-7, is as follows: DAMVIQNPRYQVTQFGKPVTLSCSQTLNHNVMYWYQQKSSQAPKLLFHYYDKDFNNEADTPDNFQSRRPNTSFCFLDIRSPGLGDTAMYLCATAQGSYEQYFGPGTRLTVT.

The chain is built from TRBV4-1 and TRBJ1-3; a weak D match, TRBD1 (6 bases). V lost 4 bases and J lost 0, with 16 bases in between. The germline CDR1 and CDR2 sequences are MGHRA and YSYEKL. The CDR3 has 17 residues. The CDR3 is CASSRNTGRGSGNTIYF. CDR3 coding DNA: TGCGCCAGCAGCCGGAATACCGGCAGGGGCTCTGGAAACACCATATATTTT.

The CDR3 DNA sequence: TGTGCCTGGAGTGTACGCGGCATACTATATGGCTACACCTTC. Its protein product is CAWSVRGILYGYTF. The J gene is TRBJ1-2, the V gene TRBV30; D gene unclear. This CDR3 is 14 amino acids long. Trimming removed 0 bases at V and 5 bases at J, with 13 bases between. From germline, CDR1 is GTSNPN and CDR2 SVGIG (reference sequence). The complete variable domain, with remaining parts taken from reference TRBV30 and TRBJ1-2, reads SQTIHQWPATLVQPVGSPLSLECTVEGTSNPNLYWYRQAAGRGLQLLFYSVGIGQISSEVPQNLSASRPQDRQFILSSKKLLLSDSGFYLCAWSVRGILYGYTFGSGTRLTVV.

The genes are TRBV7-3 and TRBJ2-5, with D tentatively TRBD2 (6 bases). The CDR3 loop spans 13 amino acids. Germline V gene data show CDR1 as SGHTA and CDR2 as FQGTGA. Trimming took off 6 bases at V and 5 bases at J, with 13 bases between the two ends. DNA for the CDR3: TGTGCCAGCAGTTTCGATCGGGGGGAGACCCAGTACTTC. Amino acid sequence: CASSFDRGETQYF.

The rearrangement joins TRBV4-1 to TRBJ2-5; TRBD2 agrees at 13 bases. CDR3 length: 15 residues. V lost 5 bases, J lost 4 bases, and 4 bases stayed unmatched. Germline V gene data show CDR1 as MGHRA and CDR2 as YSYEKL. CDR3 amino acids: CASSGTSGVGETQYF. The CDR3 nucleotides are TGCGCCAGCAGCGGGACTAGCGGGGTGGGAGAGACCCAGTACTTC.

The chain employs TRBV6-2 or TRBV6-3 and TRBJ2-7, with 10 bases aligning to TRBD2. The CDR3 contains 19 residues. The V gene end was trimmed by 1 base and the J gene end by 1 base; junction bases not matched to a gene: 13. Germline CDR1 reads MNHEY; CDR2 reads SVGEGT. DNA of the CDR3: TGTGCCAGCAGTTACTTTCTCGCTAGCGGGGGATTCGGGTCCTACGAGCAGTACTTC. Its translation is CASSYFLASGGFGSYEQYF.

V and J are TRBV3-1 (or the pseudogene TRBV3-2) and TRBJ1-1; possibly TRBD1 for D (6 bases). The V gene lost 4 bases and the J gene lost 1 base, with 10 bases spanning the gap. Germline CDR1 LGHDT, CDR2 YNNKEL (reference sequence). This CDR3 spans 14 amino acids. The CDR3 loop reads CASSLGTPNTEAFF. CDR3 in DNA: TGTGCCAGCAGCCTCGGGACACCGAACACTGAAGCTTTCTTT.

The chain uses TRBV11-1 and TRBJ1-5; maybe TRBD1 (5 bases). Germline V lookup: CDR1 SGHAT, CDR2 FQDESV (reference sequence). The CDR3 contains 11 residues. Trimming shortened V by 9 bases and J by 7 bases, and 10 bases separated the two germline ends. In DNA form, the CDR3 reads TGTGCCAGGTCAGGGAACCAGCCCCAGCATTTT. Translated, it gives CARSGNQPQHF.

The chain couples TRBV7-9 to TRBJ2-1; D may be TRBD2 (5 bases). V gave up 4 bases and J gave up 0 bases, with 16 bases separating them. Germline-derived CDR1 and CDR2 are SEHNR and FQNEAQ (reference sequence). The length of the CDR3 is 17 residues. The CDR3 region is CASSSFSGSGSYNEQFF. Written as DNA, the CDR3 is TGTGCCAGCAGCTCCTTCAGTGGGAGCGGCTCCTACAATGAGCAGTTCTTC.

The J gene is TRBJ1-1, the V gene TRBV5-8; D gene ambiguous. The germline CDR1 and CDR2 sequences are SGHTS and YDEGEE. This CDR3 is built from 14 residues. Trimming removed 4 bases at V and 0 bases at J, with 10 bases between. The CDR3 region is CASSPDFLNTEAFF. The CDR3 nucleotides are TGTGCCAGCAGCCCGGACTTTTTGAACACTGAAGCTTTCTTT.

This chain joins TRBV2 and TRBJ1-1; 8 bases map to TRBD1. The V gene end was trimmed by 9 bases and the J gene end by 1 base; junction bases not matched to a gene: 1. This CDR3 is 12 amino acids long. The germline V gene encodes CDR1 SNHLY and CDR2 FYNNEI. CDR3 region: CARGTGNTEAFF. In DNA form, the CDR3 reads TGTGCCAGGGGGACAGGGAACACTGAAGCTTTCTTT.